A selection of T cell receptor beta chains follows, all from one sample in a study of blood T cell repertoires in COVID-19. Only in-frame clones appear in the TCRdb table, and some are missing; sequencing was by immunoSEQ multiplex PCR. The data show about 220,000 clones, about three quarters seen once. Sequences were obtained from peripheral blood. All receptors come from a woman in her 70s with acute or convalescent COVID-19. CDR3s include the opening cysteine and the closing phenylalanine or tryptophan. Fields, in order: V gene, J gene, D gene, clone size, CDR3 length, CDR3 DNA, CDR3 protein. The D gene is left open where the match is weak. Part of the rows lack a size; the others show once, few, many or a class for expanded clones.

>TRBV5-4|TRBJ2-1|TRBD2|.|15
TGTGCCAGCAGCCCAACCGGGGAGGGTGGCAATGAGCAGTTCTTC
CASSPTGEGGNEQFF
>TRBV5-8|TRBJ1-5|TRBD1|.|15
TGTGCCAGCAGCCCGGGACAGGCCAGCAATCAGCCCCAGCATTTT
CASSPGQASNQPQHF
>TRBV18|TRBJ1-3|.|.|18
TGTGCCAGCTCACCTGGAGGCTTTGGGGGCGTCCCTGGAAACACCATATATTTT
CASSPGGFGGVPGNTIYF
>TRBV19|TRBJ2-5|TRBD2|.|11
TGTGCCAGTAGTGCGGGGGGGGCCCAGTACTTC
CASSAGGAQYF
>TRBV5-8|TRBJ2-4|.|few|15
TGTGCCAGCAGCCCGCGCGCAGGGTCCAAAAACATTCAGTACTTC
CASSPRAGSKNIQYF
>TRBV30|TRBJ2-2|TRBD1|many|12
TGTGCCTGGACCAGGGGGTCCGGGGAGCTGTTTTTT
CAWTRGSGELFF
>TRBV27|TRBJ1-1|TRBD1|.|15
TGTGCCAGCAGTCTCAGGGGGTCTGGGTACTCTGAAGCTTTCTTT
CASSLRGSGYSEAFF
>TRBV6-4|TRBJ1-6|TRBD1|.|15
TGTGCCAGCAGTGAAGGATCAGGGGGGAATTCACCCCTCCACTTT
CASSEGSGGNSPLHF
>TRBV27|TRBJ2-3|TRBD2|.|17
TGTGCCAGCATGGGGCAAGCGGGAGCAAAACGGGCAGATACGCAGTATTTT
CASMGQAGAKRADTQYF
>TRBV19|TRBJ2-7|.|.|14
TGTGCCAGTAGTATAGATAACAGGGAGGGCGAGCAGTACTTC
CASSIDNREGEQYF
>TRBV18|TRBJ2-3|TRBD1|.|15
TGTGCCAGCTCACCGGGGGACAGTGGCACAGATACGCAGTATTTT
CASSPGDSGTDTQYF
>TRBV7-8|TRBJ2-5|TRBD2|few|18
TGTGCCAGCAGCTTAGCGCCGGCTAGCGGGGTACTCCAAGAGACCCAGTACTTC
CASSLAPASGVLQETQYF
>TRBV4-1|TRBJ2-5|TRBD2|.|17
TGCGCCAGCAGCCAAGATGCAACAGCGGGGGCCCAAGAGACCCAGTACTTC
CASSQDATAGAQETQYF
>TRBV2|TRBJ2-5|TRBD1|.|15
TGTGCCAGCACTCGACAGGGGGCGAGGGGAGAGACCCAGTACTTC
CASTRQGARGETQYF
>TRBV7-2|TRBJ2-2|TRBD2|.|16
TGTGCCAGCAGCTTAGCTGCGGGGGGGTATACCGGGGAGCTGTTTTTT
CASSLAAGGYTGELFF
>TRBV5-1|TRBJ2-1|.|.|12
TGCGCCAGCAGCTTGGGGGGGCATGAGCAGTTCTTC
CASSLGGHEQFF
>TRBV7-2|TRBJ2-5|TRBD1|.|13
TGTGCCAGCACCCCGACAGGGCGGGAGACCCAGTACTTC
CASTPTGRETQYF
>TRBV19|TRBJ2-2|.|.|13
TGTGCCAGTAGTATTCAGGGCACCGGGGAGCTGTTTTTT
CASSIQGTGELFF
>TRBV3-1/TRBV3-2|TRBJ2-5|TRBD1|.|16
TGTGCCAGCAGCCAAGATATTAACAGGGGTTCAGAGACCCAGTACTTC
CASSQDINRGSETQYF
>TRBV18|TRBJ2-3|.|once|16
TGTGCCAGCTCACCACTAGATGGAGGCTACACAGATACGCAGTATTTT
CASSPLDGGYTDTQYF
>TRBV25-1|TRBJ1-6|TRBD1|.|13
TGTGCCAGCAGTGACCAGGGGGGATCACCCCTCCACTTT
CASSDQGGSPLHF
>TRBV30|TRBJ1-1|.|.|11
TGTGCCTGGAGTGGGCAGCGTGAAGCTTTCTTT
CAWSGQREAFF
>TRBV6-4|TRBJ2-7|.|.|13
TGTGCCAGCAGTGAACAGACAGGTGGCGAGCAGTACTTC
CASSEQTGGEQYF
>TRBV3-1/TRBV3-2|TRBJ2-1|TRBD2|.|16
TGTGCCAGCAGCCATAGCGGGGGTTCCTCCTACAATGAGCAGTTCTTC
CASSHSGGSSYNEQFF
>TRBV3-1/TRBV3-2|TRBJ2-3|.|few|13
TGTGCCAGCAGCCATCGACTACAAGATACGCAGTATTTT
CASSHRLQDTQYF
>TRBV5-1|TRBJ2-5|TRBD2|.|16
TGCGCCAGCAGCACCACTAGCGGGGGGGCAGGAGAGACCCAGTACTTC
CASSTTSGGAGETQYF
>TRBV2|TRBJ1-2|TRBD1|.|15
TGTGCCAGCGGTCAGGACAGGGGAACCAACTATGGCTACACCTTC
CASGQDRGTNYGYTF
>TRBV5-8|TRBJ2-1|TRBD1|.|16
TGTGCCAGCAGCACCTGGACAGGGGGGTCCTACAATGAGCAGTTCTTC
CASSTWTGGSYNEQFF
>TRBV24-1|TRBJ2-1|TRBD2|.|11
TGTGCCACCCTTGGGAGGGGTGAGCAGTTCTTC
CATLGRGEQFF
>TRBV18|TRBJ1-4|.|.|13
TGTGCCAGCTCACCACTCGAGCAGGGTGGACTGTTTTTT
CASSPLEQGGLFF
>TRBV5-4|TRBJ1-6|TRBD1|.|16
TGTGCCAGCAGCTTGGATCAGGACAGGACCGTTTCACCCCTCCACTTT
CASSLDQDRTVSPLHF
>TRBV19|TRBJ1-1|.|.|16
TGTGCCAGTAGTATAAGGTATCGGGGTTTGAACACTGAAGCTTTCTTT
CASSIRYRGLNTEAFF
>TRBV27|TRBJ2-2|.|.|14
TGTGCCAGCAGTTCGGGGGTAAACACCGGGGAGCTGTTTTTT
CASSSGVNTGELFF
>TRBV24-1|TRBJ1-2|TRBD1|few|14
TGTGCCACCAGTGATCCTGCCGCAGGGGGCGGCTACACCTTC
CATSDPAAGGGYTF
>TRBV6-6|TRBJ1-1|TRBD1|.|16
TGTGCCAGCAGACGCGGGACAGGGGGTCTGAACACTGAAGCTTTCTTT
CASRRGTGGLNTEAFF
>TRBV5-8|TRBJ2-3|.|.|17
TGTGCCAGCAGCCACGTATGGCGGCTAACTAGCACAGATACGCAGTATTTT
CASSHVWRLTSTDTQYF
>TRBV24-1|TRBJ1-2|TRBD1|.|15
TGTGCCACCAGTGATCCCCAAACAGGGGGCTGGGGCTACACCTTC
CATSDPQTGGWGYTF
>TRBV29-1|TRBJ2-1|.|once|14
TGCAGCGTTGTCCGACAACTCGTCTACAATGAGCAGTTCTTC
CSVVRQLVYNEQFF
>TRBV6-6|TRBJ1-2|TRBD1|.|14
TGTGCCAGCAGTTACGACAGGGGGTTCTATGGCTACACCTTC
CASSYDRGFYGYTF
>TRBV10-2|TRBJ1-1|.|few|13
TGCGCCAGCAGTGAAGGGACACTCACTGAAGCTTTCTTT
CASSEGTLTEAFF
>TRBV10-3|TRBJ1-2|.|.|14
TGTGCCGCCGGGAGGGAGGGCGCCAGTTATGGCTACACCTTC
CAAGREGASYGYTF
>TRBV7-3|TRBJ2-1|.|.|15
TGTGCCAGCAGCTTAAACGGGGGCTCCTACAATGAGCAGTTCTTC
CASSLNGGSYNEQFF
>TRBV7-9|TRBJ1-4|.|.|16
TGTGCCAGCAGCCCTCCGGTACCTGCAACTAATGAAAAACTGTTTTTT
CASSPPVPATNEKLFF
>TRBV5-6|TRBJ1-2|TRBD1|.|14
TGTGCCAGCAGCACGGGACAGGAGGCGGCTGGCTACACCTTC
CASSTGQEAAGYTF
>TRBV10-3|TRBJ1-1|TRBD1|.|13
TGTGCCATCATCCCACAGGGGGGCACTGAAGCTTTCTTT
CAIIPQGGTEAFF
>TRBV24-1|TRBJ2-1|TRBD2|.|17
TGTGCCACCAGTTCAGCGGCTAGCGGGGGCTCCTACAATGAGCAGTTCTTC
CATSSAASGGSYNEQFF
>TRBV6-6|TRBJ2-7|.|.|14
TGTGCCAGCAACGAAGGAGAGGGCTCCTACGAGCAGTACTTC
CASNEGEGSYEQYF
>TRBV11-2|TRBJ2-5|.|few|15
TGTGCCAGCAGCCACACGGACAGTCTCCAAGAGACCCAGTACTTC
CASSHTDSLQETQYF
>TRBV5-1|TRBJ2-3|.|.|15
TGCGCCAGCAGCCCCCAGTCAGGGGTGGCGGATACGCAGTATTTT
CASSPQSGVADTQYF
>TRBV4-1|TRBJ1-3|.|.|16
TGCGCCAGCAGCCAAGTGTTTCCAGACTCTGGAAACACCATATATTTT
CASSQVFPDSGNTIYF
>TRBV7-3|TRBJ2-7|TRBD2|.|18
TGTGCCAGCAGCTTAGAGTCCCGCATATGGGGGGGTTCCTACGAGCAGTACTTC
CASSLESRIWGGSYEQYF
>TRBV5-8|TRBJ2-5|TRBD1|.|15
TGTGCCAGCAGCTTGGAGTGGGGACAGGGGTCCGCCCAGTACTTC
CASSLEWGQGSAQYF
>TRBV6-2/TRBV6-3|TRBJ2-2|TRBD1|.|17
TGTGCCAGCAGTTACTCGAAAACAGGGGGATATCCCGGGGAGCTGTTTTTT
CASSYSKTGGYPGELFF
>TRBV10-3|TRBJ1-5|TRBD1|.|16
TGTGCCATCAGTGAGTCTGGACAGGGAGGATATCAGCCCCAGCATTTT
CAISESGQGGYQPQHF
>TRBV6-1|TRBJ2-5|TRBD2|.|17
TGTGCCAGCAGTGAATATAAGGGCGGGGGGGCCGTACAGACCCAGTACTTC
CASSEYKGGGAVQTQYF
>TRBV5-1|TRBJ1-2|TRBD1|.|14
TGCGCCAGCAGCTTAGGACAGGCGGGCTATGGCTACACCTTC
CASSLGQAGYGYTF
>TRBV19|TRBJ1-1|TRBD1|.|11
TGTGCCGGGGGACAGGGAACTGAAGCTTTCTTT
CAGGQGTEAFF
>TRBV7-2|TRBJ2-7|TRBD1|.|14
TGTGCCAGCAGCGTTAGACAGGGGGCGGGCGAGCAGTACTTC
CASSVRQGAGEQYF
>TRBV5-1|TRBJ2-2|TRBD1|.|15
TGCGCCAGCAGCTCCGGACAGGGTAACACCGGGGAGCTGTTTTTT
CASSSGQGNTGELFF